A few counts support the clone carrying this T cell receptor (beta chain). Its antigen remains unknown. This sample is part of a study of blood T cells in healthy people across ages. Using a J-beta primer mix together with a sample-barcoded 5' primer, a second PCR was run for roughly 7 to 12 cycles. TCRdb reprocessed the 5' RACE reads with MiXCR, giving one entry per CDR3 protein. The data show some 880,000 distinct CDR3 sequences, with around 36% seen just once and 10% to 15% held by the top ten. Notes on the study in general: Getting older went along with TCR beta diversity per million T cells dropping roughly linearly. Both naive CD4+ cell counts and diversity were greater in long-lived donors than in aged donors.

The sample consisted of blood. The receptor's source is a man aged 18 to 30 in good health.

CDR3 residues: CASSLGGVRDTQYF. In DNA, the CDR3 is TGTGCCAGCAGTTTAGGGGGGGTCAGGGATACGCAGTATTTT. The rearrangement uses TRBV28 and TRBJ2-3; 7 nucleotides align to TRBD2. There are 14 residues in the CDR3. The junction had 5 bases not matched to a gene; V was cut back by 2 bases and J by 6 bases. CDR1 MDHEN and CDR2 SYDVKM come from the germline V gene.